This record covers a single TCR beta chain. This table comes from immunoSEQ multiplex PCR, and its TCRdb copy is limited to in-frame clones, with some not included. The repertoire includes around 480,000 clones, about nine tenths of them detected once, and roughly 0.7% sits in the top ten. The sample comes from a study of blood T cell repertoires in COVID-19. Enrolled through a virtual design, the participants were between roughly 18 and 100 years of age and came from some 25 US areas. Recovered status in Cohort 3 required two negative PCRs, clearance, or symptom resolution. This receptor was taken from a woman younger than 35 who had recovered from COVID-19. What was sequenced was PBMCs or T cells enriched from blood (not recorded which).

The CDR3 region is CASSFGQGSGAFF. CDR3 DNA: TGTGCCAGCAGTTTTGGGCAGGGGAGCGGAGCTTTCTTT. V is TRBV27 and J is TRBJ1-1, with D tentatively TRBD1 (6 bases). Trimming left V 3 bases short and J 10 bases short, with 15 bases between. The CDR3 has 13 amino acids. Per germline, CDR1 MNHEY and CDR2 SMNVEV (reference sequence).